Below are 19 T cell receptor beta chains sequenced from a single sample in a study of graft-versus-host responses after intestinal transplantation. Assay: immunoSEQ multiplex PCR; the TCRdb copy retains only in-frame clones and omits some. The sample has about 15,000 clones, approximately 89% seen once. Sequences were derived from bone marrow, sampled roughly 120 days after intestinal transplantation. The source of these receptors is a human patient who received an intestinal transplant, so some T cells may come from the graft donor.

Concerning this clone itself: The junction does not match germline at one end; this may be a read error. The genes are TRBV7-9 and TRBJ2-1; the D is unclear. Germline CDR1 and CDR2: SEHNR and FQNEAQ (reference sequence). This CDR3 is built from 13 residues. CDR3 sequence (DNA): TGTGCCAGCAGCGCGGACCTCTACAACGAGCAGTTCTTC. Amino acids: CASSADLYNEQFF.

This chain uses TRBV19 with TRBJ2-2, with no clear D. Germline V gene sequence: CDR1 LNHDA, CDR2 SQIVND (reference sequence). V was clipped by 1 base and J by 0 bases, with 12 bases between them. This CDR3 is built from 17 residues. The CDR3 DNA is TGTGCCAGTAGTATAGTTGAACGGAACTCGAACACCGGGGAGCTGTTTTTT. Its translation is CASSIVERNSNTGELFF.

V usage is TRBV11-2 and J usage is TRBJ2-1; D is undetermined. The CDR3 totals 12 residues. Germline V CDR1 and CDR2: SGHAT, FQNNGV. V was trimmed by 1 base and J by 6 bases, leaving 4 bases between them. The CDR3 sequence: CASSLVANEQFF. In nucleotides, the CDR3 is TGTGCCAGCAGCTTAGTAGCCAATGAGCAGTTCTTC.

The V gene is TRBV2, the J gene TRBJ2-1; TRBD2 matches 9 bases. Germline loops: CDR1 SNHLY, CDR2 FYNNEI. V was pared by 6 bases and J by 0 bases, with 3 bases of the junction left unmatched. This CDR3 comprises 15 residues. The CDR3 loop reads CASSASGASYNEQFF. The DNA of the CDR3 is TGTGCCAGCAGCGCTAGCGGGGCCTCCTACAATGAGCAGTTCTTC. Full variable domain (outside the CDR3, taken from reference TRBV2 and TRBJ2-1): EPEVTQTPSHQVTQMGQEVILRCVPISNHLYFYWYRQILGQKVEFLVSFYNNEISEKSEIFDDQFSVERPDGSNFTLKIRSTKLEDSAMYFCASSASGASYNEQFFGPGTRLTVL.

This clone is medium-sized (0.01 to 0.1%). The V and J genes are TRBV7-9 and TRBJ2-7; the match to TRBD1 covers 8 bases. Per germline, CDR1 SEHNR and CDR2 FQNEAQ (reference sequence). Trimming removed 4 bases from V and 6 bases from J; junction bases left unmatched: 2. The length of the CDR3 is 12 residues. The CDR3 region is CASSSTGAEQYF. CDR3 nucleotides: TGTGCCAGCAGCTCGACAGGGGCCGAGCAGTACTTC.

This chain links TRBV6-1 with TRBJ1-1; D remains ambiguous. V dropped 8 bases and J dropped 7 bases, with 17 bases sitting between them. CDR3 length equals 13 residues. Germline CDR1 is MNHNS and CDR2 is SASEGT. CDR3 in DNA: TGTGCCAGCCGCGACGAGGGAAGATATGAAGCTTTCTTT. Translated: CASRDEGRYEAFF.

This clone was seen a single time. Other nucleotide sequences in the sample specify the same CDR3. V is TRBV6-4 and J is TRBJ2-7, with 10 nucleotides matching TRBD1. The J segment lost 4 bases and the V segment lost 3 bases, leaving 15 bases of the junction unmatched. CDR1 is MRHNA and CDR2 is SNTAGT in the germline V gene. There are 18 residues in the CDR3. CDR3 DNA: TGTGCCAGCAGTGATTCGGGGGACCGGGACAGGGGAAGATACGAGCAGTACTTC. Its protein product is CASSDSGDRDRGRYEQYF.

The chain's CDR3 is CASSERSQGALHGYTF. The CDR3 DNA follows: TGTGCCAGCAGTGAAAGGTCTCAGGGGGCGCTTCATGGCTACACCTTC. The V and J genes are TRBV6-1 and TRBJ1-2; 8 bases line up with TRBD1. This CDR3 is 16 amino acids long. Per the germline V gene, CDR1 is MNHNS and CDR2 is SASEGT. The V gene end was trimmed by 2 bases and the J gene end by 6 bases; junction bases not matched to a gene: 11.

The chain employs TRBV5-1 and TRBJ2-5; D perhaps matches TRBD2 (6 bases). Germline CDR1 reads SGHRS; CDR2 reads YFSETQ. The length of the CDR3 is 15 residues. Trimming cost V 3 bases and J 5 bases, with 17 bases left between them. CDR3 nucleotide sequence: TGCGCCAGCAGCTCACTGGGGCGGGATCGGGAGACCCAGTACTTC. It codes for CASSSLGRDRETQYF.

The chain uses TRBV13 and TRBJ1-5, with 7 positions matching TRBD1. Unmatched junction bases numbered 5, after V lost 2 bases and J lost 4 bases. The CDR3 spans 15 residues. Per germline, CDR1 PRHDT and CDR2 FYEKMQ (reference sequence). The CDR3 sequence is CASSLRQGLNQPQHF. CDR3 nucleotide sequence: TGTGCCAGCAGCTTACGACAGGGCCTGAATCAGCCCCAGCATTTT.

V and J are TRBV7-6 and TRBJ2-7; weak D call: TRBD2 (6 bases). V lost 3 bases, J lost 0 bases, and 9 bases lay in between. CDR1 and CDR2 from the germline V gene are SGHVS and FNYEAQ. The CDR3 totals 14 residues. CDR3 residues: CASSFGGDSYEQYF. In DNA form, the CDR3 reads TGTGCCAGCAGCTTCGGAGGGGACTCCTACGAGCAGTACTTC.

The genes are TRBV30 and TRBJ2-1, with D perhaps TRBD2 (6 bases). This CDR3 contains 17 residues. The germline CDR1 and CDR2 sequences are GTSNPN and SVGIG (reference sequence). Trimming pared 2 bases from V and 5 bases from J, leaving 22 bases between. For the CDR3, the DNA is TGTGCCTGGAGTAAAACGAAAGGAGGGAGTCACGACAATGAGCAGTTCTTC. It specifies CAWSKTKGGSHDNEQFF.

This rearrangement joins TRBV6-5 to TRBJ1-5; tentative D call: TRBD1 (6 bases). Germline assignment: CDR1 MNHEY and CDR2 SVGAGI. The CDR3 consists of 16 residues. Deletions cut 0 bases from V and 4 bases from J, with 13 bases between. CDR3 DNA sequence: TGTGCCAGCAGTTACTCAGGGCAGGGGAGAAATCAGCCCCAGCATTTT. The encoded protein is CASSYSGQGRNQPQHF.

V is TRBV15 and J is TRBJ2-4; D might be TRBD1 or TRBD2, each matching 5 bases. CDR1 LNHNV and CDR2 YYDKDF come from the germline V gene (reference sequence). The CDR3 runs 17 residues. V lost 6 bases to trimming and J lost 8 bases, with 26 bases between them. The DNA of the CDR3 is TGTGCCACCAGTCCTGTAGCCCCCCCAGGGCAGGGAGACATTCAGTACTTC. Translation gives CATSPVAPPGQGDIQYF. Based on the CDR3 plus reference TRBV15 and TRBJ2-4, the full variable domain is DAMVIQNPRYQVTQFGKPVTLSCSQTLNHNVMYWYQQKSSQAPKLLFHYYDKDFNNEADTPDNFQSRRPNTSFCFLDIRSPGLGDTAMYLCATSPVAPPGQGDIQYFGAGTRLSVL.

This clone was seen once. The chain joins TRBV11-3 to TRBJ2-2; 8 bases agree with TRBD1. CDR1 and CDR2 (germline): SGHNT, YENEEA. This CDR3 comprises 16 residues. The V segment lost 3 bases and the J segment 1 base; nucleotides outside the gene matches: 4. Here the CDR3 DNA reads TGTGCCAGCAGCTTGGTGGGGACAGGGAACACCGGGGAGCTGTTTTTT. Protein: CASSLVGTGNTGELFF.

The J gene is TRBJ1-1, the V gene TRBV28; D uncertain. Per the germline V gene, CDR1 is MDHEN and CDR2 is SYDVKM. V lost 2 bases and J lost 3, with 13 bases in between. The CDR3 runs 15 residues. The CDR3 here is CASSLTPGGYTEAFF. DNA for the CDR3: TGTGCCAGCAGTTTAACCCCAGGAGGGTACACTGAAGCTTTCTTT.

In this sample, this clone turned up a few times. This chain uses TRBV6-6 with TRBJ1-5; D possibly corresponds to TRBD1 (6 bases). V was pared by 2 bases and J by 5 bases, with 10 bases between. Germline V gene sequence: CDR1 MNHNY, CDR2 SVGAGI (reference sequence). This CDR3 has 14 amino acids. This CDR3 is CASSYVSGDQPQHF. The CDR3 DNA follows: TGTGCCAGCAGTTACGTGTCAGGGGATCAGCCCCAGCATTTT.

The rearrangement joins TRBV5-1 to TRBJ2-3, with D perhaps TRBD1 or TRBD2 (5 bases each). The CDR3 length is 15 residues. Germline V gene lookup returns CDR1 SGHRS and CDR2 YFSETQ. Trimming cost V 0 bases and J 5 bases, with 13 bases left between them. In DNA, the CDR3 is TGCGCCAGCAGCTTGGAGCACCGGGGCGTAGATACGCAGTATTTT. This codes for CASSLEHRGVDTQYF.

The J gene is TRBJ1-2, the V gene TRBV9; D is perhaps TRBD1 (5 bases). This CDR3 contains 14 residues. Germline V gene data show CDR1 as SGDLS and CDR2 as YYNGEE. The germline V and J ends were trimmed by 3 bases and 4 bases, with 13 bases remaining between them. CDR3: CASSGYTGFYGYTF. Written as DNA, the CDR3 is TGTGCCAGCAGCGGATATACAGGTTTCTATGGCTACACCTTC.